This T cell receptor beta chain was sequenced in a study of cytomegalovirus exposure and HLA in healthy donors. The V end was cut by 0 bases, the J end by 3 bases, with 21 bases between. CDR1 MGHRA and CDR2 YSYEKL come from the germline V gene. This CDR3 is built from 19 residues. PCR employed 60 Vbeta and 13 Jbeta primers. Data came from immunoSEQ multiplex PCR; TCRdb stores just in-frame clones and leaves some out. Of 180,000 or so clones in the sample, around 83% were seen once. The TCR originated in a woman in her forties or fifties in good health and CMV-seropositive. The chain has TRBV4-1 and TRBJ1-3; D is possibly TRBD1 (6 bases). Material: PBMCs. CDR3: CASSQDVPDRKGFGNTIYF. CDR3 DNA: TGCGCCAGCAGCCAAGATGTACCGGACAGAAAGGGCTTTGGAAACACCATATATTTT.